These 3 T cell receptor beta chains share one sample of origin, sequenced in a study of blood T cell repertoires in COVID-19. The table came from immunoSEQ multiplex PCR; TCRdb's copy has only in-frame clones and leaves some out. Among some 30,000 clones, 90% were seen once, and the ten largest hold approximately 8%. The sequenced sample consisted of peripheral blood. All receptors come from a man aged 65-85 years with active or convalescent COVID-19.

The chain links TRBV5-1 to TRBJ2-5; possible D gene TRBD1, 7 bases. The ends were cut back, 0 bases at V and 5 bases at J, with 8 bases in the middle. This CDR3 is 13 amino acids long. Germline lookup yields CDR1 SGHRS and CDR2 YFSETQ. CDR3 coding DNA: TGCGCCAGCAGCTTGGCAGGGGGGGAGACCCAGTACTTC. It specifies CASSLAGGETQYF. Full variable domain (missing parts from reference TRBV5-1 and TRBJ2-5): KAGVTQTPRYLIKTRGQQVTLSCSPISGHRSVSWYQQTPGQGLQFLFEYFSETQRNKGNFPGRFSGRQFSNSRSEMNVSTLELGDSALYLCASSLAGGETQYFGPGTRLLVL.

CDR3 DNA: TGCGCCAGCAGCCAAGACGCGACGGGATATCAGCCCCAGCATTTT. Amino acid sequence: CASSQDATGYQPQHF. The V gene is TRBV4-3, the J gene TRBJ1-5; D ambiguous. The V gene lost 0 bases and the J gene lost 5 bases, with 11 bases spanning the gap. Germline assignment: CDR1 LGHNA and CDR2 YSLEER. The CDR3 covers 15 residues.

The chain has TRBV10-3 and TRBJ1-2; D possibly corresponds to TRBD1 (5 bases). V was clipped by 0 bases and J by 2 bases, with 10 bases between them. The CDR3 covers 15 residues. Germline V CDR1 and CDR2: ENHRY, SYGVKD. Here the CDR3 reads CAISESQDTNYGYTF. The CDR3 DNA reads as TGTGCCATCAGTGAGTCGCAGGACACCAACTATGGCTACACCTTC.